These T cell receptor beta chains were read from a single sample in a study of T cell repertoires in cytomegalovirus infection. Via MiXCR, TCRdb re-called the reads, giving one row per CDR3 protein. The data show about 250,000 distinct CDR3 sequences, 9% to 15% seen once. Sequenced material: PBMCs. The receptors were sampled from a human donor in good health (CMV status not recorded). Some clones in this sample may be carry-over from other donors' samples. The CDR3 runs from the conserved cysteine through the conserved F or W. The D gene is left open where the match is weak. The listing skips clone size in some rows; elsewhere it reads once, few, many or a size class.

j_call v_call clone_size d_call cdr3_nt cdr3_aa
TRBJ1-5 TRBV19 NA NA TGTGCCAGTAGTACGACAGGAAGCCAGCCCCAGCATTTT CASSTTGSQPQHF
TRBJ2-3 TRBV7-3 many NA TGTGCCAGCAGCTTAAATGGCCCCACAGATACGCAGTATTTT CASSLNGPTDTQYF
TRBJ1-5 TRBV6-1 many NA TGTGCCAGCAGACCCCAGACAGCTTTGGAGCCCCAGCATTTT CASRPQTALEPQHF
TRBJ1-4 TRBV7-2 many NA TGTGCCAGCAGCCAAACAGGACTCCACGCAACTAATGAAAAACTGTTTTTT CASSQTGLHATNEKLFF
TRBJ2-1 TRBV19 NA NA TGTGCCAGTAGTATAAGGGGGTACTACAATGAGCAGTTCTTC CASSIRGYYNEQFF
TRBJ1-5 TRBV19 NA NA TGTGCCAGTAGTACCGGACAGTCAGATCAGCCCCAGCATTTT CASSTGQSDQPQHF
TRBJ2-1 TRBV7-2 many NA TGTGCCAGCAGCCCCCAGGGGTCTGACAATGAGCAGTTCTTC CASSPQGSDNEQFF
TRBJ1-5 TRBV18 few TRBD1 TGTGCCAGCTCCCGGACAGGGAGCGGCAATCAGCCCCAGCATTTT CASSRTGSGNQPQHF
TRBJ2-2 TRBV19 few NA TGTGCCAGTAGTATAGCGCGACAGAGGGGGTCTAGCTTTTCCGGGGAGCTGTTTTTT CASSIARQRGSSFSGELFF
TRBJ1-4 TRBV12-3/TRBV12-4 many NA TGTGCCAGCAGCCCCCCAAAAGGGGGGAATGAAAAACTGTTTTTT CASSPPKGGNEKLFF
TRBJ2-1 TRBV9 NA TRBD1 TGTGCCAGCAGCGTAGCCCAGGGGGCGTCTTACAATGAGCAGTTCTTC CASSVAQGASYNEQFF
TRBJ1-6 TRBV7-2 many NA TGTGCCAGCAGCTTAGTGCCGGGGGAGGATTCACCCCTCCACTTT CASSLVPGEDSPLHF
TRBJ2-1 TRBV7-2 many TRBD2 TGTGCCAGCAGCTTGGCTAGCGGGAGTACGGCCGATGAGCAGTTCTTC CASSLASGSTADEQFF
TRBJ2-3 TRBV28 NA TRBD2 TGTGCCAGCCTTTCCTCGACGCTGAAAGCGGGAGGGGCCCATAAGACAGATACGCAGTATTTT CASLSSTLKAGGAHKTDTQYF
TRBJ2-2 TRBV7-2 many NA TGTGCCAGCAGCTCGTTCGCGAACACCGGGGAGCTGTTTTTT CASSSFANTGELFF
TRBJ2-5 TRBV6-5 many NA TGTGCCAGCAGTTACTCTTGGGGCAGTCAAGAGACCCAGTACTTC CASSYSWGSQETQYF
TRBJ1-2 TRBV28 many NA TGTGCCAGCAGTTTACATTCGGCCAACCTTGGGGGCTACACCTTC CASSLHSANLGGYTF